What follows describes a single T cell receptor beta chain. The record originates from a study of monozygotic twins with inflammatory bowel disease. TCRdb reprocessed the 5' RACE reads; each CDR3 protein has one entry and no DNA is given. Listed are hundreds of thousands of distinct CDR3 sequences; 2% to 3% falls within the top ten. CDR3 length: 19 amino acids. Germline V CDR1 and CDR2: DFQATT, SNEGSKA (reference sequence). The clonotype originates from a human donor with ulcerative colitis or Crohn's disease, or a healthy co-twin of an affected twin (not recorded which). The sequencing sample was made of blood. The chain is built from TRBV20-1 and TRBJ2-1; the TRBD1 assignment by TCRdb is unverifiable without DNA. This CDR3 is CSARSRGRVSGTTYNEQFF.